The clone carrying this T cell receptor beta chain has only a few counts. Trimming cost V 3 bases and J 7 bases; bases outside gene matches: 12. The CDR3 extends over 16 amino acids. The germline CDR1 and CDR2 sequences are SGHVS and FQNEAQ. This entry comes from a study of blood T cell repertoires in COVID-19. Study details: PBMCs, B-cell-depleted T cells, or T cells were the source of the cDNA or gDNA that made up the material.

Measured with immunoSEQ multiplex PCR; TCRdb has only the in-frame clones, and not every one. Among 180,000 or so clones, over 75% were seen once, and the ten largest hold 11%. Assignment of participants to cohorts was predicated upon participant-reported clinical history. In Cohort 3, a recovered donor had either two negative PCRs, clearance, or symptom resolution. The V and J genes are TRBV7-8 and TRBJ1-2; 9 bases agree with TRBD1. Sequencing used PBMCs or T cells enriched from blood (not recorded which). This TCR came from a man between 50 and 59 years old who had recovered from COVID-19. CDR3 protein: CASSFIQGALLFGYTF. The CDR3 region has the DNA TGTGCCAGCAGCTTCATACAGGGGGCGCTTTTATTTGGCTACACCTTC. Full variable domain (missing parts from reference TRBV7-8 and TRBJ1-2): GAGVSQSPRYKVAKRGQDVALRCDPISGHVSLFWYQQALGQGPEFLTYFQNEAQLDKSGLPSDRFFAERPEGSVSTLKIQRTQQEDSAVYLCASSFIQGALLFGYTFGSGTRLTVV.